Below, 18 T cell receptor beta chains from the same sample are listed, as sequenced in a study of post-analysis software for immune sequencing data. No cognate antigen is known for these TCRs. Prepared TCR beta cDNA libraries contained unique molecular identifiers. Via MiXCR, TCRdb re-called the PCR reads, giving one row per CDR3 protein. The data contain some 450,000 distinct CDR3 sequences, roughly 45% of them singletons. The study's findings and limits: Patients used roughly five TRBV segments, including TRBV5-6, TRBV5-1 and TRBV20-1, more often than controls.

The sample consisted of blood. These receptors all stem from a girl between 10 and 17 years old with multiple sclerosis.

V is TRBV29-1 and J is TRBJ2-2, with 8 positions matching TRBD1. The CDR3 spans 14 residues. CDR1 and CDR2 (germline): SQVTM, ANQGSEA. Trimming cost V 8 bases and J 0 bases; bases outside gene matches: 5. The CDR3 DNA reads as TGCAGCATTGGGACAGGCGCGAACACCGGGGAGCTGTTTTTT. This gives the protein CSIGTGANTGELFF.

This clonotype was picked up a small number of times. This chain links TRBV7-2 with TRBJ2-3, with 7 bases that match TRBD1. The CDR3 consists of 14 residues. Germline CDR1 SGHTA, CDR2 FQGNSA. J gave up 2 bases and V 7 bases, and 6 bases lay outside the gene matches. CDR3: CASTRGRNTDTQYF. The CDR3 DNA is TGTGCCAGCACGAGGGGGCGGAACACAGATACGCAGTATTTT.

V usage is TRBV20-1 and J usage is TRBJ2-5; unclear D gene. In germline, CDR1 is DFQATT, CDR2 SNEGSKA (reference sequence). V lost 0 bases, J lost 5 bases, and 13 bases lay in between. This CDR3 has 14 amino acids. DNA of the CDR3: TGCAGTGCTAGAGATGGAGCTGCCCGTGAGACCCAGTACTTC. It encodes CSARDGAARETQYF.

In its sample, this clonotype was seen a few times. The chain couples TRBV7-3 to TRBJ2-1; D remains unclear. The germline V gene encodes CDR1 SGHTA and CDR2 FQGTGA. Trimming removed 0 bases at V and 7 bases at J, with 10 bases between. CDR3 length equals 14 residues. The CDR3 coding sequence is TGTGCCAGCAGCTTAACAGGGATGAAGAATGAGCAGTTCTTC. It is translated as CASSLTGMKNEQFF.

The CDR3 protein is CASSQSGTSGSYNEQFF. DNA of the CDR3: TGTGCCAGCAGCCAGTCGGGAACTAGCGGTTCCTACAATGAGCAGTTCTTC. The gene calls are TRBV4-2 and TRBJ2-1; the match to TRBD2 covers 8 bases. After removal of 3 bases from V and 1 base from J, the junction contained 8 bases not matched to a gene. This CDR3 comprises 17 residues. The germline CDR1 and CDR2 sequences are LGHNA and YNFKEQ.

J is TRBJ2-7 and V is TRBV20-1; TRBD1 aligns across 9 bases. V dropped 4 bases and J dropped 4; count of bases not matched to a gene: 5. The germline CDR1 and CDR2 sequences are DFQATT and SNEGSKA (reference sequence). The CDR3 covers 13 residues. CDR3 DNA: TGCAGTGCTACGGGACAGGGAGTGTACGAGCAGTACTTC. Its protein is CSATGQGVYEQYF.

In this sample, this clonotype turned up a few times. The V and J genes are TRBV5-1 and TRBJ2-5; tentatively, D is TRBD1 or TRBD2 (5 bases each). The CDR3 loop spans 15 amino acids. Germline CDR1 SGHRS, CDR2 YFSETQ. V was trimmed by 3 bases and J by 2 bases, leaving 14 bases between them. The chain's CDR3 is CASSSPGTTQETQYF. In DNA, the CDR3 is TGCGCCAGCAGCTCCCCTGGGACGACACAAGAGACCCAGTACTTC.

A few counts support this clonotype. One end of the junction varies from germline; a read error may be responsible. The chain couples TRBV20-1 to TRBJ2-5; either TRBD1 or TRBD2 may fit D (5 bases each). Germline V gives CDR1 DFQATT, CDR2 SNEGSKA (reference sequence). The CDR3 is made up of 15 amino acids. CDR3 DNA sequence: TGCAGTGCTAGAGATCTACAGGAGGCCCAAGAGACCCTGTACTTC. It specifies CSARDLQEAQETLYF.

The J gene is TRBJ2-1, the V gene TRBV6-6, with D possibly TRBD2 on 5 matching bases. Germline V gene sequence: CDR1 MNHNY, CDR2 SVGAGI (reference sequence). V was cut by 2 bases and J by 7 bases, with 12 bases left in between. CDR3 length: 14 amino acids. The CDR3 sequence: CASSYAASRNEQFF. In DNA form, the CDR3 reads TGTGCCAGCAGTTACGCGGCTAGCAGGAATGAGCAGTTCTTC.

This clonotype was detected a few times. The CDR3 reads CASSEQRSTDTQYF. The CDR3, as DNA: TGTGCCAGCAGCGAACAGCGTAGCACAGATACGCAGTATTTT. The chain recombines TRBV6-5 with TRBJ2-3, with D unclear. This CDR3 is built from 14 residues. Germline CDR1 and CDR2: MNHEY and SVGAGI. Between the trimmed V and J ends, which lost 6 bases and 0 bases, there was a span of 10 bases.

This clonotype was picked up a small number of times. The rearrangement links TRBV20-1 to TRBJ2-1; D is possibly TRBD2 (6 bases). This CDR3 has 15 amino acids. Between the trimmed V and J ends, which lost 3 bases and 0 bases, there was a span of 12 bases. The germline V gene encodes CDR1 DFQATT and CDR2 SNEGSKA (reference sequence). CDR3 loop: CSASGTDSSYNEQFF. CDR3 bases: TGCAGTGCTAGTGGGACTGATAGCTCCTACAATGAGCAGTTCTTC.

The CDR3 sequence: CSVALTGEYSYEQYF. CDR3 bases: TGCAGCGTTGCCCTGACAGGGGAGTATTCCTACGAGCAGTACTTC. This chain links TRBV29-1 with TRBJ2-7; 8 nucleotides agree with TRBD1. The CDR3 has 15 amino acids. Losses at the gene ends were 4 bases for V and 1 base for J; bases not matched to a gene: 9. Germline loops: CDR1 SQVTM, CDR2 ANQGSEA.

The chain recombines TRBV20-1 with TRBJ2-1; 7 bases are a match to TRBD2. The germline V gene has CDR1 DFQATT and CDR2 SNEGSKA (reference sequence). This CDR3 has 14 amino acids. J gave up 4 bases and V 3 bases, and 6 bases lay outside the gene matches. CDR3 protein: CSARASGNYNEQFF. The CDR3 DNA reads TGCAGTGCTAGGGCCAGCGGGAATTACAATGAGCAGTTCTTC.

This clonotype came up a few times. The chain couples TRBV12-3 or TRBV12-4 to TRBJ1-1; 9 bases map to TRBD1. There are 17 residues in the CDR3. The V and J ends lost 5 bases and 2 bases, in that order; junction bases with no gene match: 12. CDR3: CASSNPPGQGFNTEAFF. The CDR3 nucleotides are TGTGCCAGCAGTAACCCTCCGGGACAGGGTTTTAACACTGAAGCTTTCTTT.

Only a few counts were recorded for this clonotype. The rearrangement joins TRBV29-1 to TRBJ1-2; D might be TRBD1 (6 bases). The CDR3 spans 12 residues. Trimming stripped 6 bases from V and 4 bases from J, with 12 bases between. Germline V gene lookup returns CDR1 SQVTM and CDR2 ANQGSEA. The CDR3 protein is CSVQGFSYGYTF. The CDR3 DNA reads TGCAGCGTGCAGGGGTTCAGCTATGGCTACACCTTC.

V and J are TRBV6-5 and TRBJ1-2, with unresolved D. This CDR3 comprises 15 residues. The V and J ends lost 0 bases and 2 bases respectively, with 10 bases between them. CDR1 MNHEY and CDR2 SVGAGI come from the germline V gene. Here the CDR3 DNA reads TGTGCCAGCAGTTACTCAATTGTGAGGAACTATGGCTACACCTTC. Residues: CASSYSIVRNYGYTF.

This clonotype turned up a few times. The V and J genes are TRBV25-1 and TRBJ2-7; D may be TRBD1 (6 bases). Trimming stripped 4 bases from V and 3 bases from J, with 16 bases between. The CDR3 sequence is 15 residues long. Germline assignment: CDR1 MGHDK and CDR2 SYGVNS. CDR3 DNA: TGTGCCAGCAGTGGCGACAGGACCCATTACTACGAGCAGTACTTC. Its protein product is CASSGDRTHYYEQYF.

J is TRBJ2-7 and V is TRBV29-1; D unclear. Germline values: CDR1 SQVTM, CDR2 ANQGSEA. The ends were cut back, 5 bases at V and 0 bases at J, with 11 bases in the middle. CDR3 size: 13 residues. The CDR3 DNA sequence: TGCAGCGTTAGTCCCCGAAACTCCTACGAGCAGTACTTC. Residues: CSVSPRNSYEQYF.